This T cell receptor (beta chain) was documented in a study of T-cell reconstitution after alpha-beta-depleted transplantation in children. In this sample, this clonotype turned up a few times. Unique molecular identifiers featured in how the TCRbeta library was prepared. MiXCR, applied by TCRdb to the PCR reads, yields one record per CDR3 protein. Among approximately 350,000 distinct CDR3 sequences, 10% to 13% were seen once, and the ten largest hold around 2.5%. CDR1 and CDR2 (germline): SGHKS, YYEKEE (reference sequence). Losses at the gene ends were 4 bases for V and 3 bases for J; bases not matched to a gene: 13. The CDR3 is 17 amino acids.

The source material was PBMCs from the stem cell graft donor, sampled from the stem cell graft. The J gene is TRBJ2-5, the V gene TRBV5-5; 9 bases are a match to TRBD2. The TCR comes from a human donor who donated a stem cell graft to a child with acute lymphoblastic leukemia. CDR3 loop: CASSPRRGLAGEETQYF. The CDR3 DNA sequence: TGTGCCAGCAGCCCACGAAGGGGGTTAGCGGGGGAAGAGACCCAGTACTTC.